These T cell receptor beta chains were read from a single sample in a study of PD-1 blockade in classical Hodgkin lymphoma. The protocol was immunoSEQ multiplex PCR, while the TCRdb copy is restricted to in-frame clones and leaves out a portion. The table has roughly 3,400 clones, 80% to 85% seen once; the top ten hold about 2.6%. The specimen was CD4+ T cells from blood. These TCRs come from a human donor with classical Hodgkin lymphoma. The CDR3 runs from the conserved cysteine through the conserved F or W. The order of the fields is J gene, D gene, V gene, clone size, CDR3 protein, CDR3 DNA. D genes are given only for firm matches. Size is stated for part of the rows, as once, few or many counts, or as a class when the clone is expanded.

TRBJ2-1	-	TRBV27	-	CASSLSGQLNSYNEQFF	TGTGCCAGCAGTTTATCAGGGCAGCTCAACTCCTACAATGAGCAGTTCTTC
TRBJ2-3	-	TRBV2	-	CASRPLGFGDTQYF	TGTGCCAGCAGGCCCCTGGGCTTCGGGGATACGCAGTATTTT
TRBJ2-1	-	TRBV11-3	-	CASSLVRGEEQFF	TGTGCCAGCAGCTTAGTTAGAGGGGAGGAGCAGTTCTTC
TRBJ1-6	TRBD1	TRBV6-1	-	CASSELTGSAYNSPLHF	TGTGCCAGCAGTGAATTGACAGGGTCGGCCTATAATTCACCCCTCCACTTT
TRBJ2-1	-	TRBV2	-	CASTLGRSYNEQFF	TGTGCCAGCACCCTCGGACGTTCCTACAATGAGCAGTTCTTC
TRBJ2-3	TRBD2	TRBV6-1	-	CASSVLAGVEDTQYF	TGTGCCAGCAGTGTCCTAGCGGGGGTTGAAGATACGCAGTATTTT
TRBJ1-2	-	TRBV7-9	few	CASSLDGGNGYTF	TGTGCCAGCAGCTTAGACGGGGGGAATGGCTACACCTTC
TRBJ2-1	-	TRBV2	-	CASNRDSYNEQFF	TGTGCCAGCAATCGGGACTCCTACAATGAGCAGTTCTTC
TRBJ1-1	-	TRBV6-6	-	CASSYSGGNTEAFF	TGTGCCAGCAGTTACTCGGGAGGGAACACTGAAGCTTTCTTT
TRBJ2-5	TRBD2	TRBV2	-	CASSILAGAQETQYF	TGTGCCAGCAGTATACTAGCGGGGGCCCAGGAGACCCAGTACTTC
TRBJ2-3	TRBD2	TRBV5-4	-	CASSSSSGGWADTQYF	TGTGCCAGCAGCTCCTCTAGCGGGGGGTGGGCAGATACGCAGTATTTT
TRBJ1-2	-	TRBV2	few	CASSEGGYGYTF	TGTGCCAGCAGTGAGGGGGGGTATGGCTACACCTTC
TRBJ2-6	TRBD1	TRBV2	-	CASSLLPGQGAGANVLTF	TGTGCCAGCAGTCTATTACCGGGACAGGGAGCTGGGGCCAACGTCCTGACTTTC
TRBJ1-3	-	TRBV2	-	CASQQLRGAGNTIYF	TGTGCCAGCCAACAGCTGAGAGGGGCTGGAAACACCATATATTTT
TRBJ1-2	-	TRBV19	-	CASGQRDYGYTF	TGTGCCAGTGGACAGCGGGACTATGGCTACACCTTC
TRBJ1-2	-	TRBV6-1	-	CASSEGRMGGYTF	TGTGCCAGCAGTGAGGGGAGGATGGGCGGCTACACCTTC
TRBJ2-3	-	TRBV28	-	CASSLFRETPDTQYF	TGTGCCAGCAGTTTATTCAGGGAAACTCCAGATACGCAGTATTTT
TRBJ2-1	TRBD2	TRBV29-1	-	CSGLAGVNEQFF	TGCAGTGGACTAGCGGGAGTCAATGAGCAGTTCTTC
TRBJ2-1	-	TRBV5-1	-	CASSLGDRPGNEQFF	TGCGCCAGCAGCTTGGGGGACCGCCCGGGGAATGAGCAGTTCTTC
TRBJ1-1	-	TRBV11-3	-	CASSLRRGTEAFF	TGTGCCAGCAGCCTACGTCGGGGAACTGAAGCTTTCTTT
TRBJ1-1	-	TRBV4-2	-	CASSQDRETEAFF	TGTGCCAGCAGCCAAGATAGGGAGACTGAAGCTTTCTTT
TRBJ2-3	-	TRBV6-1	-	CASSEEGGAYDTQYF	TGTGCCAGCAGTGAAGAGGGGGGGGCTTACGATACGCAGTATTTT
TRBJ2-1	-	TRBV5-1	few	CASSFGKDNEQFF	TGCGCCAGCAGCTTTGGGAAGGACAATGAGCAGTTCTTC
TRBJ1-4	-	TRBV5-1	-	CASSLGRKGGEKLFF	TGCGCCAGCAGCTTAGGGAGGAAAGGGGGTGAAAAACTGTTTTTT
TRBJ2-2	-	TRBV30	-	CAWSVTGKDTGELFF	TGTGCCTGGAGTGTAACAGGGAAGGACACCGGGGAGCTGTTTTTT
TRBJ2-5	TRBD1	TRBV5-4	-	CASSLGQGRWETQYF	TGTGCCAGCAGCCTAGGACAGGGGCGGTGGGAGACCCAGTACTTC
TRBJ1-1	-	TRBV21-1	-	CASSSTANTEAFF	TGTGCCAGCAGCAGCACAGCGAACACTGAAGCTTTCTTT
TRBJ2-1	-	TRBV5-1	-	CASSPGPGEGEQFF	TGCGCCAGCAGTCCGGGACCTGGTGAAGGTGAGCAGTTCTTC
TRBJ2-1	-	TRBV7-9	-	CASSFVGTEQFF	TGTGCCAGCAGCTTTGTCGGGACTGAGCAGTTCTTC
TRBJ1-5	-	TRBV2	-	CASSWDVEPQHF	TGTGCCAGCAGTTGGGACGTGGAGCCCCAGCATTTT
TRBJ1-4	-	TRBV27	few	CASSFNWDIGEKLFF	TGTGCCAGCAGTTTTAATTGGGACATAGGGGAAAAACTGTTTTTT
TRBJ2-7	TRBD2	TRBV9	-	CASSVVGGRGNEQYF	TGTGCCAGCAGCGTAGTAGGCGGGAGGGGGAACGAGCAGTACTTC
TRBJ2-6	-	TRBV5-1	-	CASSRGWGSGANVLTF	TGCGCCAGCAGCCGAGGGTGGGGCTCTGGGGCCAACGTCCTGACTTTC
TRBJ1-2	-	TRBV6-5	-	CASRGQAYGYTF	TGTGCCAGCAGGGGACAAGCCTATGGCTACACCTTC
TRBJ2-7	-	TRBV18	-	CASSRDSSSYEQYF	TGTGCCAGCTCACGGGACTCTAGCTCCTACGAGCAGTACTTC
TRBJ2-7	-	TRBV11-2	-	CASSSRRGRISYEQYF	TGTGCCAGCAGCTCCCGGCGAGGGCGGATCTCCTACGAGCAGTACTTC
TRBJ2-3	-	TRBV6-4	-	CASSDSWGTDTQYF	TGTGCCAGCAGTGACTCCTGGGGGACAGATACGCAGTATTTT
TRBJ2-7	-	TRBV4-1	-	CASSSMGSGLENPCYEQYF	TGCGCCAGCAGCTCCATGGGTAGCGGCCTTGAGAACCCTTGCTACGAGCAGTACTTC
TRBJ2-3	TRBD2	TRBV5-4	-	CASSSGTSRGTDMQYF	TGTGCCAGCAGCTCCGGGACTAGCAGAGGCACAGATATGCAGTATTTT
TRBJ2-3	-	TRBV11-1	-	CASSLWTSTDTQYF	TGTGCCAGCAGCCTATGGACTAGCACAGATACGCAGTATTTT
TRBJ1-2	-	TRBV7-9	once	CASSLSAVGYHGYTF	TGTGCCAGCAGCTTAAGTGCCGTGGGGTATCATGGCTACACCTTC